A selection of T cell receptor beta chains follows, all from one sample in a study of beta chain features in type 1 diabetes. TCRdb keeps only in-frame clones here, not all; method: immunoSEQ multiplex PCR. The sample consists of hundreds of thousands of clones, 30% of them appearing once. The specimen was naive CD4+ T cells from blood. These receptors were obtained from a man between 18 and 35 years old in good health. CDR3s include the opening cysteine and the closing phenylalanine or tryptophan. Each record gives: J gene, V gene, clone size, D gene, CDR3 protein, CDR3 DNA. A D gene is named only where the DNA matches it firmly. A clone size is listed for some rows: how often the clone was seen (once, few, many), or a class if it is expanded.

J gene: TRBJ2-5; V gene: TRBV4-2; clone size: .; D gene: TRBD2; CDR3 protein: CASSQDAGGRGETQYF; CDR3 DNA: TGTGCCAGCAGCCAAGATGCGGGAGGCCGGGGAGAGACCCAGTACTTC
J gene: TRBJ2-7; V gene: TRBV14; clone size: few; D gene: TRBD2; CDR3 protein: CASSPLRGGRTSYEQYF; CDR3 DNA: TGTGCCAGCAGCCCCCTGAGGGGCGGGAGGACGTCCTACGAGCAGTACTTC
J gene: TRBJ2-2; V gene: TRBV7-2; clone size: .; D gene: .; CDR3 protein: CASSPGRRLSGELFF; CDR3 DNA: TGTGCCAGCAGCCCCGGCAGGCGCCTTTCGGGGGAGCTGTTTTTT
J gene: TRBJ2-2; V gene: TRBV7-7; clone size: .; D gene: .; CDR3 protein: CASSLGYTGELFF; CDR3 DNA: TGTGCTAGCAGCTTAGGGTACACCGGGGAGCTGTTTTTT
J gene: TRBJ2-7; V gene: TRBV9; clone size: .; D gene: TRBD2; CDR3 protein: CASSALAAMNYEQYF; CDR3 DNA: TGTGCCAGCAGCGCCCTAGCGGCCATGAACTACGAGCAGTACTTC
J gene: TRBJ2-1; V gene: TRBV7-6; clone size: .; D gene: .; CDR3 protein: CASSLGLLNEQFF; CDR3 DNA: TGTGCCAGCAGCTTAGGCCTATTAAATGAGCAGTTCTTC
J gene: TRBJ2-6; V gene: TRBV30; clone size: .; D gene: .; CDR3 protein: CAWGTGSSGANVLTF; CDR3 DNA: TGTGCCTGGGGGACGGGAAGCTCTGGGGCCAACGTCCTGACTTTC
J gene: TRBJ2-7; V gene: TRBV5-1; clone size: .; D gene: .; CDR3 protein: CASSLGDEQYF; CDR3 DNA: TGCGCCAGCAGCTTGGGGGACGAGCAGTACTTC
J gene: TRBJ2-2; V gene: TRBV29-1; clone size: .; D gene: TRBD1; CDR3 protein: CSVAGTGRTGELFF; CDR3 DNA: TGCAGCGTTGCGGGGACAGGGCGGACCGGGGAGCTGTTTTTT
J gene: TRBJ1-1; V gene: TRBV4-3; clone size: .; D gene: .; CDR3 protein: CASSIRPHTEAFF; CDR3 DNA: TGCGCCAGCAGCATTCGACCCCACACTGAAGCTTTCTTT
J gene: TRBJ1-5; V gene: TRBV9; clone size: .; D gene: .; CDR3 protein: CASSVGWERNQPQHF; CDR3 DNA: TGTGCCAGCAGCGTAGGATGGGAAAGGAATCAGCCCCAGCATTTT
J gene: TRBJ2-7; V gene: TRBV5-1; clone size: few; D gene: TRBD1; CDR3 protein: CASNLGTGEYEQYF; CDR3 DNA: TGCGCCAGCAACCTTGGGACAGGAGAATACGAGCAGTACTTC
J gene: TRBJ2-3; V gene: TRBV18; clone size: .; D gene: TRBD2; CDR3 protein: CASSPTSGSKDTQYF; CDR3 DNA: TGTGCCAGCTCACCTACTAGCGGGAGTAAAGATACGCAGTATTTT
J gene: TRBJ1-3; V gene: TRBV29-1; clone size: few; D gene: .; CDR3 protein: CSVEGELANTIYF; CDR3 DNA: TGCAGCGTTGAAGGTGAATTGGCCAACACCATATATTTT
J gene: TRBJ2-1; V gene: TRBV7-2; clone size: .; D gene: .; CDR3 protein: CASSTYRLEQFF; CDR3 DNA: TGTGCCAGCAGTACTTATCGGCTAGAGCAGTTCTTC
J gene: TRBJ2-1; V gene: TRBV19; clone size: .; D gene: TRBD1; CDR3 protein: CASSLRTGLGEQFF; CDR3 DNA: TGTGCCAGTAGTCTACGGACAGGTTTGGGTGAGCAGTTCTTC
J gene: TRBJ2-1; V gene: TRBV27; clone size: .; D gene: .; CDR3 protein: CASSPTASYNEQFF; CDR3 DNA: TGTGCCAGCAGTCCTACGGCCTCTTACAATGAGCAGTTCTTC
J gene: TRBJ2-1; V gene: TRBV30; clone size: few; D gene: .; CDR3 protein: CAWSHQNRGEQFF; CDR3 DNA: TGTGCCTGGAGTCACCAAAACCGAGGTGAGCAGTTCTTC
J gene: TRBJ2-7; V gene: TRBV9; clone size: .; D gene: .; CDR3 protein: CASSTGGGPYEQYF; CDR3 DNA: TGTGCCAGCAGCACCGGAGGAGGGCCTTACGAGCAGTACTTC
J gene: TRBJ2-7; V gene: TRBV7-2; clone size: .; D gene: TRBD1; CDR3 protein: CASSYRGYNYEQYF; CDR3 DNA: TGTGCCAGCAGCTACAGGGGCTATAACTACGAGCAGTACTTC
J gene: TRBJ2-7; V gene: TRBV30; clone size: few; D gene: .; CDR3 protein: CAGRQTGSYEQYF; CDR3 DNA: TGTGCGGGGAGGCAGACAGGTTCCTACGAGCAGTACTTC
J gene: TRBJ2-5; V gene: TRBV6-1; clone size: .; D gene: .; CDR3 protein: CASSEVSAAGGSQETQYF; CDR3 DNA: TGTGCCAGCAGTGAAGTGAGCGCGGCTGGGGGGTCCCAAGAGACCCAGTACTTC
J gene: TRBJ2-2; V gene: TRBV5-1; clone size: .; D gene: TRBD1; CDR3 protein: CASSSGTGPGELFF; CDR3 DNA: TGCGCCAGCAGCTCCGGGACAGGGCCCGGGGAGCTGTTTTTT
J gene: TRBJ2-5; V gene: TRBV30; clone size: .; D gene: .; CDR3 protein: CAWTNGGKTQYF; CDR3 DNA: TGTGCCTGGACTAACGGAGGAAAGACCCAGTACTTC
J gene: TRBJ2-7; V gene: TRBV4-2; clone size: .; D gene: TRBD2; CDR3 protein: CASSQDWLVAGGVQYF; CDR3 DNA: TGTGCCAGCAGCCAAGATTGGTTGGTAGCGGGAGGTGTGCAGTACTTC
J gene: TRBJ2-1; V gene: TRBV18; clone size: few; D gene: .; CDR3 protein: CASSPAGTTYNEQFF; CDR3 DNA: TGTGCCAGCTCACCCGCCGGGACAACCTACAATGAGCAGTTCTTC
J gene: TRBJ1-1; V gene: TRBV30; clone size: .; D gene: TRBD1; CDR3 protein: CAWRDRRNTEAFF; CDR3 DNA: TGTGCCTGGCGGGACAGGAGGAACACTGAAGCTTTCTTT
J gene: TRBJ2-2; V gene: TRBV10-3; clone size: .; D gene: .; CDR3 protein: CAISEVRELELFF; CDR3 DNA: TGTGCCATCAGTGAGGTCAGGGAGCTCGAGCTGTTTTTT
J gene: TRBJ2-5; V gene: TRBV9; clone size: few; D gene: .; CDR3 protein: CASSVGPDGETQYF; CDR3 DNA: TGTGCCAGCAGCGTAGGGCCAGACGGGGAGACCCAGTACTTC
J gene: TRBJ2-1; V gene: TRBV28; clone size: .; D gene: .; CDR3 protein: CASRHRLGSYNEQFF; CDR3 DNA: TGTGCCAGCAGACACCGTCTCGGGAGCTACAATGAGCAGTTCTTC
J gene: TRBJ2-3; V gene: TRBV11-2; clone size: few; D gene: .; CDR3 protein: CASSFSNSDTDTQYF; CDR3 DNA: TGTGCCAGCAGCTTTTCGAATAGTGACACAGATACGCAGTATTTT
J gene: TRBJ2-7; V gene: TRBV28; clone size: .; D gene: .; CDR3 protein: CASTELSEQYF; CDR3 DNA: TGTGCCAGCACAGAACTAAGCGAGCAGTACTTC
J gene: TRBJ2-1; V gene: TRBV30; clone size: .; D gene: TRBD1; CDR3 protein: CAWSHTRTGPYNEQFF; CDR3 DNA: TGTGCCTGGAGTCACACCAGGACAGGGCCTTACAATGAGCAGTTCTTC
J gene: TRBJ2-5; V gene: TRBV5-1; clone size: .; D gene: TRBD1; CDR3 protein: CASSWTGSETQYF; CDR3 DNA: TGCGCCAGCAGCTGGACAGGGTCCGAGACCCAGTACTTC
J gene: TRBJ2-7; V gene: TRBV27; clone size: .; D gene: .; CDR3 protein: CASSFQGGYEQYF; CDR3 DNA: TGTGCCAGCAGTTTCCAGGGCGGCTACGAGCAGTACTTC
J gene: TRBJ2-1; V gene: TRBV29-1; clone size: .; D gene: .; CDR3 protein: CSVEQRVLSYNEQFF; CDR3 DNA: TGCAGCGTTGAACAGCGCGTACTCTCCTACAATGAGCAGTTCTTC
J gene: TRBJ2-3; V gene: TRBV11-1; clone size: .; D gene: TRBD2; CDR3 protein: CASSLSGMSTDTQYF; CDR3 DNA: TGTGCCAGCAGTCTTAGCGGGATGAGCACAGATACGCAGTATTTT
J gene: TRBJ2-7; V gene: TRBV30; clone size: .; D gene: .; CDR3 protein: CAWREDLFSYEQYF; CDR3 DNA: TGTGCCTGGAGGGAGGACCTTTTCTCCTACGAGCAGTACTTC
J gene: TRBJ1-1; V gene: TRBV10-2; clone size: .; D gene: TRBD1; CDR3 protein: CASSYGQGNTEAFF; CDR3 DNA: TGCGCCAGCAGTTACGGACAGGGGAACACTGAAGCTTTCTTT
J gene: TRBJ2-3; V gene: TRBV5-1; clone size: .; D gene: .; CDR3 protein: CASSLGQETDTQYF; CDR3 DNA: TGCGCCAGCAGCTTGGGACAGGAGACAGATACGCAGTATTTT
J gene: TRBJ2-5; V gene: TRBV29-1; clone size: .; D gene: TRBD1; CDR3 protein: CSVGQGWETQYF; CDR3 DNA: TGCAGCGTGGGACAGGGGTGGGAGACCCAGTACTTC
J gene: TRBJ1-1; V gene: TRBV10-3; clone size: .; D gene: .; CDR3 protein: CAISEKGEAFF; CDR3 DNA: TGTGCCATCAGTGAAAAGGGTGAAGCTTTCTTT
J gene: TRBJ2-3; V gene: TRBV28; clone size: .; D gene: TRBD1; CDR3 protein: CASSLSGSRGQYTQYF; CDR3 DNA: TGTGCCAGCAGTTTAAGCGGCTCAAGGGGGCAATATACGCAGTATTTT
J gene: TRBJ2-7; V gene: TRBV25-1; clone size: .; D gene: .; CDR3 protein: CASSEFNEQYF; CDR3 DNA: TGTGCCAGCAGTGAGTTTAACGAGCAGTACTTC
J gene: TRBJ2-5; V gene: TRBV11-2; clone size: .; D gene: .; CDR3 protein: CASSFRGLGETQYF; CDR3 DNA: TGTGCCAGCAGCTTCCGGGGCCTAGGGGAGACCCAGTACTTC
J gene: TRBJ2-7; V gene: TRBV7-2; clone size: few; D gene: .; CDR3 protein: CASSYTYEQYF; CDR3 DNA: TGTGCCAGCAGTTACACCTACGAGCAGTACTTC
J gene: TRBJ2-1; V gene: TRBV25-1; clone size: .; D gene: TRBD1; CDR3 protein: CASSEPGTGAYNEQFF; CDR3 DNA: TGTGCCAGCAGTGAACCCGGGACAGGGGCCTACAATGAGCAGTTCTTC
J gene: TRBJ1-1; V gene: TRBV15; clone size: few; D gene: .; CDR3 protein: CATSRDLGRATEAFF; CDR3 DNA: TGTGCCACCAGCAGAGATCTGGGACGTGCAACTGAAGCTTTCTTT
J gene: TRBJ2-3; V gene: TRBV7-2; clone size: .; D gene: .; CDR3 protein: CASSQGVNTQYF; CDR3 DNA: TGTGCCAGCAGCCAAGGGGTAAACACGCAGTATTTT
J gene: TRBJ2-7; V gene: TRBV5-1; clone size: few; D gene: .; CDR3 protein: CASSLESTAEQYF; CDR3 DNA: TGCGCCAGCAGCTTGGAGTCGACGGCCGAGCAGTACTTC
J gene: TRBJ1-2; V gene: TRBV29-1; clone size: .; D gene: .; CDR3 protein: CSVAAGVDYGYTF; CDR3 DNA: TGCAGCGTTGCCGCAGGGGTGGACTATGGCTACACCTTC
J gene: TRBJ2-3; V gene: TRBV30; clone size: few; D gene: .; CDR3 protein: CAWDTDTQYF; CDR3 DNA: TGTGCCTGGGATACAGATACGCAGTATTTT
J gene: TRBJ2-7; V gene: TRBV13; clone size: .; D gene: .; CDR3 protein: CASISTGLGEQYF; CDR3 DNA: TGTGCCAGCATCTCGACAGGCCTCGGCGAGCAGTACTTC
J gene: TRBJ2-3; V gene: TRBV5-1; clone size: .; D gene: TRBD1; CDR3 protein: CASSPGQGTDTQYF; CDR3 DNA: TGCGCCAGCAGCCCTGGACAGGGAACAGATACGCAGTATTTT
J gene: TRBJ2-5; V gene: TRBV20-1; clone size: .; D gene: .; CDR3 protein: CSAGRQETQYF; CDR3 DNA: TGCAGTGCTGGGAGACAAGAGACCCAGTACTTC
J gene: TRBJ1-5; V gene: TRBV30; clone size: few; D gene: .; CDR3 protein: CAWSTGGDQPQHF; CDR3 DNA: TGTGCCTGGAGTACAGGTGGGGATCAGCCCCAGCATTTT
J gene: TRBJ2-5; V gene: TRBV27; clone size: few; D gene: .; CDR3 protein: CASSLVRGQETQYF; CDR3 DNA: TGTGCCAGCAGTTTAGTCAGGGGACAAGAGACCCAGTACTTC
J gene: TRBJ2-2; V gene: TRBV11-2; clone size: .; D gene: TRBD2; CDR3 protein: CASSTTSGRAYTGELFF; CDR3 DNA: TGTGCCAGCAGCACGACTAGCGGGAGGGCATACACCGGGGAGCTGTTTTTT
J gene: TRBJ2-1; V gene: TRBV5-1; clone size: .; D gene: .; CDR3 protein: CASSLAGWLHENEQFF; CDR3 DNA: TGCGCCAGCAGCTTGGCCGGGTGGTTGCATGAGAATGAGCAGTTCTTC